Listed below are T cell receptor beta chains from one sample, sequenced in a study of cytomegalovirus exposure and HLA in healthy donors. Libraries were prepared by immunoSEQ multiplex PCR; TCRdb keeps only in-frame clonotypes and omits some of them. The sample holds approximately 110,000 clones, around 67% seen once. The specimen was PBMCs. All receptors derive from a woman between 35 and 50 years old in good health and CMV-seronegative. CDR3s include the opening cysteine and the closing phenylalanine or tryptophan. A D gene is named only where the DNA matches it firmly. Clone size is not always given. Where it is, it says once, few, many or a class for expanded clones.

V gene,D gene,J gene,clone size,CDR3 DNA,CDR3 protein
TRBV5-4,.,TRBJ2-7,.,TGTGCCAGCACCTCCGGCGGCTTGAGCTCCTACGAGCAGTACTTC,CASTSGGLSSYEQYF
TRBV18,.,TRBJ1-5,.,TGTGCCAGCTCGCAGGGGACAAGACAGCCCCAGCATTTT,CASSQGTRQPQHF
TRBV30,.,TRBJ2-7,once,TGTGCCTGGACCCAGGGGAGGGCTAGGGAGCAGTACTTC,CAWTQGRAREQYF
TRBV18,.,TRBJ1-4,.,TGTGCCAGCTCAACCCTATCAGAAAAACTGTTTTTT,CASSTLSEKLFF
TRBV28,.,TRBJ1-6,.,TGTGCCAGCAGTTTACCAGGGGATCCCTATAATTCACCCCTCCACTTT,CASSLPGDPYNSPLHF
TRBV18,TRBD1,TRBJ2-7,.,TGTGCCAGCTCACCCCGGACAGGGGGGTCTTACGAGCAGTACTTC,CASSPRTGGSYEQYF
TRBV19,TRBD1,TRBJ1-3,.,TGTGCCAGTAGAAGACAGGGGGCCGGAAACACCATATATTTT,CASRRQGAGNTIYF
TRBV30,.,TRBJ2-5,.,TGTGCCTGGAGTGGAATGGCAGGAGAGACCCAGTACTTC,CAWSGMAGETQYF
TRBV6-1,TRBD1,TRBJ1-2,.,TGTGCCAGCAGCGAGGACAGGGAGGACTATGGCTACACCTTC,CASSEDREDYGYTF
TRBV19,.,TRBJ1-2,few,TGTGCCAGTAGTCGCGACAGGTATGGCTACACCTTC,CASSRDRYGYTF
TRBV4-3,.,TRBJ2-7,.,TGCGCCAGCAGCCAAGATGAATACCTCGCCTCGGGGGAGCAGTACTTC,CASSQDEYLASGEQYF
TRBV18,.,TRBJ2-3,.,TGTGCCAGCTCACCACCGAAAGCGGCCACTTTGGGAGATACGCAGTATTTT,CASSPPKAATLGDTQYF
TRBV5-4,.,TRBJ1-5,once,TGTGCCAGCAGCTTGGATGCAGCGCGGGGCAATCAGCCCCAGCATTTT,CASSLDAARGNQPQHF
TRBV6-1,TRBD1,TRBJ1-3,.,TGTGCCAGCAGGACAGGGGAAGGTGGAAACACCATATATTTT,CASRTGEGGNTIYF
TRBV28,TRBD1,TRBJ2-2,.,TGTGCCAGCAGTCCAGGGGGCGCGGCTCTAGGTGGGACCGGGGAGCTGTTTTTT,CASSPGGAALGGTGELFF
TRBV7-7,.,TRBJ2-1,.,TGTGCCAGCAGCTTCTTACTAGGGAATGAGCAGTTCTTC,CASSFLLGNEQFF
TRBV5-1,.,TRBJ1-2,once,TGCGCCAGCAGCTTGACTACGAGCGGTGGCTACACCTTC,CASSLTTSGGYTF
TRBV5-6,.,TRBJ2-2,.,TGTGCCAGCAGCTTTTCCAGGACCGGGGAGCTGTTTTTT,CASSFSRTGELFF
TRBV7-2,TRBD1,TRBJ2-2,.,TGTGCCAGCAGCCCTAGGACAGGCGCGAACACCGGGGAGCTGTTTTTT,CASSPRTGANTGELFF
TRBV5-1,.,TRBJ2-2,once,TGCGCCAGCAGCTTAGGAGGGTCGGCCGGGGAGCTGTTTTTT,CASSLGGSAGELFF
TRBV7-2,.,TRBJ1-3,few,TGTGCCAGCAGCTTAGCCTCCTCTGGAAACACCATATATTTT,CASSLASSGNTIYF
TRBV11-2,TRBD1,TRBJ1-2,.,TGTGCCAGCAGCTTAACTCCGACAGGGCTTAACTATGGCTACACCTTC,CASSLTPTGLNYGYTF
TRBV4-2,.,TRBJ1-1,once,TGTGCCAGCAGCCAAGATATCGGGGGGTGGGCTTTCTTT,CASSQDIGGWAFF
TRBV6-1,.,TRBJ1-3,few,TGTGCCAGCAGTGAAGTGGGGCCACTAAGCTCTGGAAACACCATATATTTT,CASSEVGPLSSGNTIYF
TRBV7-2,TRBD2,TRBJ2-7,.,TGTGCCAGCAGCCTTCTAGGCGGGGGTTACTCCGAGCAGTACTTC,CASSLLGGGYSEQYF
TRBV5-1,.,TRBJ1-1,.,TGCGCCAGCCGACGTTATGTGGGGAGTGGAACTGAAGCTTTCTTT,CASRRYVGSGTEAFF
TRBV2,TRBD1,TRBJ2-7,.,TGTGCCAGCAAACCGGGACAGGGTTCCTACGAGCAGTACTTC,CASKPGQGSYEQYF
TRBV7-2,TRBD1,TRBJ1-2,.,TGTGCCAGCAGCTCGACAGGGATTGGGGTAAACTATGGCTACACCTTC,CASSSTGIGVNYGYTF
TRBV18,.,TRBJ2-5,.,TGTGCCAGCTCATTGGCCAAGTCAGAGACCCAGTACTTC,CASSLAKSETQYF
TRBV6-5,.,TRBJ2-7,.,TGTGCCAGCAGTGTAGGACACGGCCCCTACGAGCAGTACTTC,CASSVGHGPYEQYF
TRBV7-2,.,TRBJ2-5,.,TGTGCCAGCAGCCCTACGTTCGGAGAGACCCAGTACTTC,CASSPTFGETQYF
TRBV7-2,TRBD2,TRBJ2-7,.,TGTGCCAGCAGCAAGCTGCGGGAGGGCGAGCAGTACTTC,CASSKLREGEQYF
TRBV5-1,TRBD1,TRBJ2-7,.,TGCGCCAGCAGTGAGTTGACAGGGGTCTACGAGCAGTACTTC,CASSELTGVYEQYF
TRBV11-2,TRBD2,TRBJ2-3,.,TGTGCCAGCACCGTGACTAGCGGTTCCACAGATACGCAGTATTTT,CASTVTSGSTDTQYF
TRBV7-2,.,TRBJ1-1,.,TGTGCCAGCAGATATGATCAGGGGCAGAACACTGAAGCTTTCTTT,CASRYDQGQNTEAFF
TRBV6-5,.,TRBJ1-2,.,TGTGCCAGCAGGGGAGTGGGCGGCGGCTACACCTTC,CASRGVGGGYTF
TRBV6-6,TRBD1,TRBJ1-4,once,TGTGCCAGCAGTCCGGGACAGGGAGTTAATGAAAAACTGTTTTTT,CASSPGQGVNEKLFF
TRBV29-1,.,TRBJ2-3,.,TGCAGCGTCTGGGGGGGCGGAGATACGCAGTATTTT,CSVWGGGDTQYF
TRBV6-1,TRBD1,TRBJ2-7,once,TGTGCCAGCAGGGGGACAGGGGGGTTCTACGAGCAGTACTTC,CASRGTGGFYEQYF
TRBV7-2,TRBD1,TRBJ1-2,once,TGTGCCAGCAGCCGACAGGGGGCAGAGTACTATGGCTACACCTTC,CASSRQGAEYYGYTF
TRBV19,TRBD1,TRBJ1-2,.,TGTGCCAGTAGGGCCGGGACAGGGTACGACTATGGCTACACCTTC,CASRAGTGYDYGYTF
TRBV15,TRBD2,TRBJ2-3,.,TGTGCCACCAGCAGAGGGTTCGAACTAGCGGGAGATAGAGATACGCAGTATTTT,CATSRGFELAGDRDTQYF
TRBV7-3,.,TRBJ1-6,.,TGTGCCAGCAGCTCCTCGTCGACAGAGAATTCACCCCTCCACTTT,CASSSSSTENSPLHF
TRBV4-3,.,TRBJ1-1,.,TGCGCCAGCAGCCAGGAACCTACAGGGAGAGCCACTGAAGCTTTCTTT,CASSQEPTGRATEAFF
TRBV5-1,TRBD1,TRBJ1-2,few,TGCGCCAGCAGCCAAAGGACAGGGGGCACGGATGGCTACACCTTC,CASSQRTGGTDGYTF
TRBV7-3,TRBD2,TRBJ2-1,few,TGTGCCAGCAGCCGACCGGGGGGAGTGCAGTTCTTC,CASSRPGGVQFF
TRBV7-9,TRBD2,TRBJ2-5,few,TGTGCCAGCAGCTTAGCGAAGGAACTAGCGGGAGGGCTTGAGACCCAGTACTTC,CASSLAKELAGGLETQYF
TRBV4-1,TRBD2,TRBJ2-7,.,TGCGCCAGCAGCAGGGGACTAGCTAACGAGCAGTACTTC,CASSRGLANEQYF
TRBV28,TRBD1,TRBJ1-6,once,TGTGCCAGCAGGCTCGCCGGGACAGGGTTAAATTCACCCCTCCACTTT,CASRLAGTGLNSPLHF
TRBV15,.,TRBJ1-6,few,TGTGCCACCAGCAGAGTAAGGGGTCTTAACTATAATTCACCCCTCCACTTT,CATSRVRGLNYNSPLHF
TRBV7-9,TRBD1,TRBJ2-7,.,TGTGCCAGCAGCTCGGGACAGACCTACGAGCAGTACTTC,CASSSGQTYEQYF
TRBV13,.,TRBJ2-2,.,TGTGCCAGCAGCATATCCCCCCGCACCGGGGAGCTGTTTTTT,CASSISPRTGELFF